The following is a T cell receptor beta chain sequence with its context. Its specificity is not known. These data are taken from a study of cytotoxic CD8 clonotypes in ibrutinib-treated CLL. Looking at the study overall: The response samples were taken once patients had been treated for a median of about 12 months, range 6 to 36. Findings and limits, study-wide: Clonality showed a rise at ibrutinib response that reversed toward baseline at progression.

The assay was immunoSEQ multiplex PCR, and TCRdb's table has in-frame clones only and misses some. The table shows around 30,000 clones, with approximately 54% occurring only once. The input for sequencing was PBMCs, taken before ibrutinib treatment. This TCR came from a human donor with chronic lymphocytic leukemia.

The CDR3 loop is CASSPLARVYDTQYF. CDR3 nucleotides: TGTGCCAGCAGTCCTCTGGCTAGGGTGTATGATACGCAGTATTTT. The chain joins TRBV27 to TRBJ2-3; D is uncertain. The CDR3 runs to 15 residues. Germline V gene sequence: CDR1 MNHEY, CDR2 SMNVEV (reference sequence). Trimming took off 5 bases at V and 6 bases at J, with 18 bases between the two ends.